The text below deals with one TCR beta chain. Under the authors' procedure: The assay estimated nucleated cells by amplifying reference gene primers. Profiled with immunoSEQ multiplex PCR; TCRdb holds only in-frame clones, not every one. From that table come the V and J calls and clone size; the DNA was used to work out D and trimming. The table lists roughly 32,000 clones, around nine tenths of them singletons. This entry belongs to a study of blood T cell repertoires in COVID-19. Overall study context: Sites in the United States, Italy and Spain provided acute and convalescent COVID-19 samples.

The CDR3 runs to 13 residues. Germline assignment: CDR1 LNHDA and CDR2 SQIVND (reference sequence). The V and J ends lost 4 bases and 4 bases, in that order; junction bases with no gene match: 3. The sequence was collected from a man between 60 and 75 years old with active COVID-19. The material sequenced was peripheral blood. The chain links TRBV19 to TRBJ2-7; the match to TRBD1 covers 8 bases. This chain's CDR3 is CASSTRQGYEQYF. CDR3 DNA sequence: TGTGCCAGTAGTACGAGACAGGGGTACGAGCAGTACTTC.